This T cell receptor beta chain was found in a study of PD-1 blockade in classical Hodgkin lymphoma. Looking at the study overall: Patients were infused with nivolumab 3 mg/kg every 2 weeks. Broader study findings: Whatever underlies the repertoire differences (possibly disease activity or prior therapy) remains undefined. CD4+ TCR diversity, unlike CD8+, climbed significantly by C4D1.

Trimming left V 3 bases short and J 2 bases short, with 11 bases between. The CDR3 is 14 amino acids. Per germline, CDR1 LGHNA and CDR2 YSLEER. Every one of the patients relapsed after autologous stem cell transplantation (brentuximab vedotin exposure was variable). Clones were sequenced by immunoSEQ multiplex PCR, and TCRdb holds only the in-frame ones, with some missing. The data hold around 42,000 clones, with over 55% observed a single time. On this clone itself: Its antigen remains unidentified.

The rearrangement joins TRBV4-3 to TRBJ2-7, with a tentative D call TRBD2 (6 bases). Here the sequenced sample was peripheral blood mononuclear cells (PBMCs), taken at baseline. The sequence derives from a human donor with classical Hodgkin lymphoma. CDR3: CASSHGDSTYEQYF. CDR3 DNA: TGCGCCAGCAGCCATGGGGACTCTACCTACGAGCAGTACTTC.